Presented here are 29 T cell receptor beta chains from one specimen sequenced in a study of beta chain features in type 1 diabetes. The authors reverse transcribed all of the isolated RNA, so sequencing captured expressed TCRB transcripts. Using immunoSEQ multiplex PCR, the repertoire was profiled, and TCRdb retains in-frame clones only, with some absent. The data contain about 330,000 clones, approximately 11% of them seen just once; the ten biggest clones take up roughly 0.016%. Sequenced sample: naive CD4+ T cells from blood. These receptor sequences come from a woman aged 25 to 39 in good health.

The V gene is TRBV7-2, the J gene TRBJ2-3; TRBD2 is a possible D gene (6 bases). The germline V gene has CDR1 SGHTA and CDR2 FQGNSA. The CDR3 runs 17 residues. V lost 1 base, J lost 0 bases, and 14 bases lay in between. In DNA form, the CDR3 reads TGTGCCAGCAGCTTAGAAGGTGGCGGGGCTAGCACAGATACGCAGTATTTT. Amino acid sequence: CASSLEGGGASTDTQYF. The full variable domain, in which reference TRBV7-2 and TRBJ2-3 provide the parts outside the CDR3, is GAGVSQSPSNKVTEKGKDVELRCDPISGHTALYWYRQSLGQGLEFLIYFQGNSAPDKSGLPSDRFSAERTGGSVSTLTIQRTQQEDSAVYLCASSLEGGGASTDTQYFGPGTRLTVL.

This clone was seen only a few times. This chain joins TRBV15 and TRBJ2-4; D not certain. Trimming pared 3 bases from V and 0 bases from J, leaving 12 bases between. CDR1 is LNHNV, CDR2 YYDKDF, per germline (reference sequence). The CDR3 sequence is 16 residues long. As DNA, the CDR3 is TGTGCCACCAGCAGTGGGCTGAACATAGCCAAAAACATTCAGTACTTC. This gives the protein CATSSGLNIAKNIQYF.

The V and J genes are TRBV6-6 and TRBJ1-2; 9 bases agree with TRBD1. Germline values: CDR1 MNHNY, CDR2 SVGAGI (reference sequence). The CDR3 totals 14 residues. Trimming removed 2 bases from V and 8 bases from J; junction bases left unmatched: 6. The CDR3 loop reads CASSYAGQGVGYTF. CDR3 sequence (DNA): TGTGCCAGCAGTTACGCGGGACAGGGTGTCGGCTACACCTTC.

The rearrangement links TRBV5-4 to TRBJ2-7; 7 bases line up with TRBD2. The length of the CDR3 is 13 residues. Germline-derived CDR1 and CDR2 are SGHNT and YYREEE (reference sequence). Trimming cost V 7 bases and J 6 bases; bases outside gene matches: 10. In DNA form, the CDR3 reads TGTGCCAGCCGACTAGCCAGTTCGGGCGAGCAGTACTTC. Translated: CASRLASSGEQYF.

This clone was seen a handful of times. The rearrangement links TRBV30 to TRBJ2-5; D is perhaps TRBD1 (6 bases). The ends were cut back, 2 bases at V and 4 bases at J, with 8 bases in the middle. Germline values: CDR1 GTSNPN, CDR2 SVGIG (reference sequence). The CDR3 is 12 amino acids. The CDR3 nucleotides read TGTGCCTGGAGTCTACAGGGAGAGACCCAGTACTTC. This sequence encodes CAWSLQGETQYF.

This clone was picked up a small number of times. The CDR3: CASSSQSTDTQYF. The CDR3 nucleotides are TGTGCCAGCAGCTCACAGAGCACAGATACGCAGTATTTT. This sequence joins TRBV7-2 and TRBJ2-3; D gene ambiguous. This CDR3 region has 13 residues. With 4 bases removed from V and 0 bases from J, the gap between germline ends came to 5 bases. CDR1 and CDR2 (germline): SGHTA, FQGNSA.

The V gene is TRBV25-1, the J gene TRBJ2-1; D remains unclear. V was pared by 4 bases and J by 7 bases, with 5 bases between. The CDR3 loop spans 11 amino acids. Germline V gene lookup returns CDR1 MGHDK and CDR2 SYGVNS. CDR3 amino acids: CASSGLNEQFF. The CDR3 DNA reads as TGTGCCAGCAGTGGTTTAAATGAGCAGTTCTTC.

The gene calls are TRBV4-3 and TRBJ2-1; D unresolved. The germline V gene encodes CDR1 LGHNA and CDR2 YSLEER. CDR3 length: 16 residues. V dropped 0 bases and J dropped 4 bases, with 13 bases sitting between them. CDR3 protein: CASSQDPGRSYNEQFF. CDR3 sequence (DNA): TGCGCCAGCAGCCAAGATCCTGGTCGGTCGTACAATGAGCAGTTCTTC.

The chain combines TRBV6-4 with TRBJ2-6; 8 bases map to TRBD1. The junction had 11 bases not matched to a gene; V was cut back by 5 bases and J by 5 bases. CDR3 length: 17 residues. In germline, CDR1 is MRHNA, CDR2 SNTAGT. CDR3 residues: CASSPTGTGGRANVLTF. CDR3 DNA sequence: TGTGCCAGCAGTCCTACCGGGACAGGTGGTAGGGCCAACGTCCTGACTTTC.

Notes on this clone: This CDR3 is also generated by other DNA sequences in the sample. V and J are TRBV18 and TRBJ2-1; D remains unclear. Germline CDR1 KGHSH, CDR2 LQKENI. Trimming pared 2 bases from V and 3 bases from J, leaving 8 bases between. The CDR3 extends over 14 amino acids. In nucleotides, the CDR3 is TGTGCCAGCTCACCAGGATCTAGCTACAATGAGCAGTTCTTC. Translated, it gives CASSPGSSYNEQFF.

This clone was seen more than once but under ten times. The rearrangement links TRBV7-9 to TRBJ2-3; TRBD2 agrees at 8 bases. Germline values: CDR1 SEHNR, CDR2 FQNEAQ (reference sequence). The V segment lost 3 bases and the J segment 2 bases; nucleotides outside the gene matches: 4. This CDR3 comprises 15 residues. CDR3 bases: TGTGCCAGCAGCTTCCCGGGGGGGGACACAGATACGCAGTATTTT. Its protein is CASSFPGGDTDTQYF.

V is TRBV19 and J is TRBJ1-5; TRBD1 aligns across 8 bases. The CDR3 has 16 residues. Germline trimming cut 4 bases from V and 4 bases from J; bases unmatched to any gene: 9. Germline CDR1 reads LNHDA; CDR2 reads SQIVND (reference sequence). CDR3 coding DNA: TGTGCCAGTAGTAGTCGACAGGGGATGGGAAATCAGCCCCAGCATTTT. Translation: CASSSRQGMGNQPQHF.

The chain joins TRBV18 to TRBJ2-1; the match to TRBD2 covers 14 bases. Germline CDR1 is KGHSH and CDR2 is LQKENI. The CDR3 runs 15 residues. V lost 5 bases to trimming and J lost 9 bases; unmatched junction nucleotides: 6. The CDR3 reads CASSSRTSGRFEQFF. In DNA form, the CDR3 reads TGTGCCAGCTCATCCCGGACTAGCGGGAGGTTTGAGCAGTTCTTC.

The J gene is TRBJ1-1, the V gene TRBV13; D is unclear. V was clipped by 7 bases and J by 0 bases, with 12 bases between them. The CDR3 is 14 amino acids. Germline lookup yields CDR1 PRHDT and CDR2 FYEKMQ (reference sequence). Here the CDR3 reads CASTFGGLNTEAFF. CDR3 in DNA: TGTGCCAGCACCTTCGGCGGTCTGAACACTGAAGCTTTCTTT.

The chain carries TRBV4-3 and TRBJ2-1; D is perhaps TRBD1 (6 bases). The CDR3 totals 12 residues. V was pared by 2 bases and J by 16 bases, with 15 bases between. The germline gives CDR1 LGHNA, CDR2 YSLEER. The CDR3 DNA reads as TGCGCCAGCAGCCAAACGGGACACGCAAAATTCTTC. Residues: CASSQTGHAKFF.

CDR3 amino acids: CASSSADRGRTGELFF. In DNA form, the CDR3 reads TGCGCCAGCAGCTCGGCGGACAGGGGGCGAACCGGGGAGCTGTTTTTT. The chain couples TRBV5-1 to TRBJ2-2, with 11 nucleotides matching TRBD1. The CDR3 sequence is 16 residues long. The germline V gene encodes CDR1 SGHRS and CDR2 YFSETQ. The V segment lost 3 bases and the J segment 5 bases; nucleotides outside the gene matches: 6. Filled out from reference TRBV5-1 and TRBJ2-2, the complete variable domain reads KAGVTQTPRYLIKTRGQQVTLSCSPISGHRSVSWYQQTPGQGLQFLFEYFSETQRNKGNFPGRFSGRQFSNSRSEMNVSTLELGDSALYLCASSSADRGRTGELFFGEGSRLTVL.

V usage is TRBV18 and J usage is TRBJ1-5, with D maybe TRBD1 (6 bases). The CDR3 spans 12 residues. Germline V gene sequence: CDR1 KGHSH, CDR2 LQKENI. V lost 4 bases and J lost 11, with 12 bases in between. The CDR3 DNA is TGTGCCAGCTCACTAGGGGACAAGGCCCAGCATTTT. Translated, it gives CASSLGDKAQHF.

This clone was recorded a few times. The chain carries TRBV28 and TRBJ2-5, with D perhaps TRBD2 (6 bases). The V and J ends lost 8 bases and 4 bases respectively, with 14 bases between them. CDR1 and CDR2 from the germline V gene are MDHEN and SYDVKM. The CDR3 is 13 amino acids. The CDR3 loop reads CASVVGGGETQYF. The CDR3 nucleotides read TGTGCCAGCGTTGTGGGAGGCGGAGAGACCCAGTACTTC.

This sequence joins TRBV6-5 and TRBJ1-1; D remains unclear. The V gene's germline CDR1 is MNHEY and CDR2 SVGAGI. The CDR3 extends over 13 amino acids. Trimming took off 7 bases at V and 5 bases at J, with 14 bases between the two ends. CDR3 nucleotides: TGTGCCAGCAAGGCGTGGATGCGGACTGAAGCTTTCTTT. It specifies CASKAWMRTEAFF.

This chain uses TRBV7-2 with TRBJ2-5; the match to TRBD1 covers 10 bases. Losses at the gene ends were 5 bases for V and 7 bases for J; bases not matched to a gene: 10. CDR3 length: 15 amino acids. CDR1 is SGHTA and CDR2 is FQGNSA in the germline V gene. CDR3 nucleotide sequence: TGTGCCAGCAGCCCCTGGACAGGGGGAAGTGGGACCCAGTACTTC. Residues: CASSPWTGGSGTQYF. The complete variable domain, with remaining parts taken from reference TRBV7-2 and TRBJ2-5, reads GAGVSQSPSNKVTEKGKDVELRCDPISGHTALYWYRQSLGQGLEFLIYFQGNSAPDKSGLPSDRFSAERTGGSVSTLTIQRTQQEDSAVYLCASSPWTGGSGTQYFGPGTRLLVL.

In this sample, this clone turned up a few times. The gene calls are TRBV30 and TRBJ2-6, with D possibly matching TRBD2 (5 bases). Trimming took off 7 bases at V and 8 bases at J, with 15 bases between the two ends. Germline loops: CDR1 GTSNPN, CDR2 SVGIG (reference sequence). CDR3 length: 13 residues. DNA of the CDR3: TGTGCCTTATTCCGGGGATGGACCAACGTCCTGACTTTC. Amino acids: CALFRGWTNVLTF.

The CDR3 DNA reads TGTGCCAGCAGCTCACCGACAGGATCCTACGAGCAGTACTTC. Translating gives CASSSPTGSYEQYF. This chain links TRBV13 with TRBJ2-7, with D perhaps matching TRBD1 (6 bases). Germline loops: CDR1 PRHDT, CDR2 FYEKMQ (reference sequence). The CDR3 consists of 14 residues. The V end was cut by 4 bases, the J end by 1 base, with 11 bases between.

This clone has just a few counts. The chain carries TRBV29-1 and TRBJ2-7; TRBD2 matches at 11 bases. CDR1 and CDR2 from the germline V gene are SQVTM and ANQGSEA. The length of the CDR3 is 13 residues. Trimming at V came to 4 bases and at J to 4 bases, leaving 3 bases not matched to a gene. The CDR3 bases are TGCAGCGTTGCTACTAGCGGGAGTTACGAGCAGTACTTC. Translating it yields CSVATSGSYEQYF.

This chain uses TRBV6-5 with TRBJ2-3; 9 nucleotides align to TRBD2. Germline V lookup: CDR1 MNHEY, CDR2 SVGAGI. CDR3 length: 15 amino acids. After removal of 4 bases from V and 0 bases from J, the junction contained 2 bases not matched to a gene. CDR3: CASSSSGTSTDTQYF. The CDR3 DNA is TGTGCCAGCAGTTCTAGCGGGACTAGCACAGATACGCAGTATTTT.

This clone was recorded a few times. V usage is TRBV30 and J usage is TRBJ1-4; possible D gene TRBD1, 6 bases. The germline V gene has CDR1 GTSNPN and CDR2 SVGIG (reference sequence). The length of the CDR3 is 13 residues. V was clipped by 4 bases and J by 7 bases, with 13 bases between them. The CDR3 DNA follows: TGTGCCTGGACCCAGGGGAATGGTGAAAAACTGTTTTTT. Its translation: CAWTQGNGEKLFF.

The chain employs TRBV25-1 and TRBJ2-3; 8 bases map to TRBD1. This CDR3 is 15 amino acids long. Germline V gene data show CDR1 as MGHDK and CDR2 as SYGVNS. V was pared by 3 bases and J by 1 base, with 3 bases of the junction left unmatched. The CDR3 DNA follows: TGTGCCAGCAGTGACCCGGGACAGGGCACAGATACGCAGTATTTT. Translation gives CASSDPGQGTDTQYF.

This clone was counted between two and nine times. The chain joins TRBV6-6 to TRBJ2-7; 9 bases map to TRBD1. The CDR3 extends over 14 amino acids. Trimming removed 6 bases from V and 5 bases from J; junction bases left unmatched: 8. From germline, CDR1 is MNHNY and CDR2 SVGAGI (reference sequence). The CDR3 DNA follows: TGTGCCAGCAGACCACAGGGGGCTCATAACGAGCAGTACTTC. Amino acids: CASRPQGAHNEQYF.

The chain joins TRBV30 to TRBJ2-1; 14 bases fit TRBD2. V was clipped by 5 bases and J by 5 bases; unmatched bases: 5. Germline V gene data show CDR1 as GTSNPN and CDR2 as SVGIG (reference sequence). CDR3 length equals 15 residues. CDR3 sequence: CAWHRLAGGNNEQFF. Written as DNA, the CDR3 is TGTGCCTGGCACAGACTAGCGGGAGGGAACAATGAGCAGTTCTTC.

The gene calls are TRBV5-1 and TRBJ2-7, with no clear D. The germline CDR1 and CDR2 sequences are SGHRS and YFSETQ. Between the trimmed V and J ends, which lost 1 base and 0 bases, there was a span of 8 bases. The CDR3 runs 14 residues. CDR3 nucleotides: TGCGCCAGCAGCTTGAGCACCCCCTCCTACGAGCAGTACTTC. It is translated as CASSLSTPSYEQYF.